One and the same sample provided the 16 T cell receptor beta chains below, sequenced in a study of CD4+ T cells in melanoma. Here immunoSEQ multiplex PCR was the method, and the copy in TCRdb shows in-frame clones only, minus some. Of about 54,000 clones in the sample, 60% to 80% were seen once. The sequencing input was tumor tissue. The receptors originated from a human donor with melanoma.

This rearrangement joins TRBV11-2 to TRBJ1-6, with a tentative D call TRBD1 (6 bases). CDR1 SGHAT and CDR2 FQNNGV come from the germline V gene. The V end was cut by 1 base, the J end by 7 bases, with 17 bases between. The CDR3 extends over 17 amino acids. The CDR3 coding sequence is TGTGCCAGCAGCTTAGTTGGGGGGGCGTATGTCAATTCACCCCTCCACTTT. Translation: CASSLVGGAYVNSPLHF.

This clone occurred once. The V call is TRBV5-1, the J call TRBJ2-3; D perhaps matches TRBD2 (7 bases). Germline loops: CDR1 SGHRS, CDR2 YFSETQ. V was pared by 7 bases and J by 6 bases, with 18 bases between. The CDR3 has 14 amino acids. This CDR3 is CASASGGTGDTQYF. The CDR3 DNA reads as TGCGCCAGCGCCTCGGGGGGAACAGGGGATACGCAGTATTTT.

The rearrangement uses TRBV13 and TRBJ1-3; D is perhaps TRBD1 (5 bases). V shed 2 bases and J shed 3 bases, with 11 bases lying between them. This CDR3 comprises 15 residues. Germline CDR1 reads PRHDT; CDR2 reads FYEKMQ (reference sequence). The CDR3 spells CASSLWGVFGNTIYF. CDR3 bases: TGTGCCAGCAGCTTATGGGGGGTGTTTGGAAACACCATATATTTT.

There are a few counts of this clone. V usage is TRBV27 and J usage is TRBJ1-1; D is unresolved. Germline assignment: CDR1 MNHEY and CDR2 SMNVEV (reference sequence). Trimming stripped 6 bases from V and 0 bases from J, with 14 bases between. This CDR3 comprises 15 residues. DNA for the CDR3: TGTGCCAGCAGGGACCCAAAAAAAATGAACACTGAAGCTTTCTTT. This codes for CASRDPKKMNTEAFF.

This clone was observed a few times. The rearrangement uses TRBV5-4 and TRBJ1-6; tentatively, D is TRBD1 (6 bases). The germline gives CDR1 SGHNT, CDR2 YYREEE (reference sequence). V dropped 4 bases and J dropped 2 bases, with 16 bases sitting between them. The CDR3 is 17 residues long. CDR3 sequence reads: CASSRLQTGAYNSPLHF. CDR3 nucleotides: TGTGCCAGCAGCCGATTGCAGACAGGCGCCTATAATTCACCCCTCCACTTT.

This clone was observed at least ten times. J is TRBJ2-2 and V is TRBV5-8; 11 bases are shared with TRBD1. This CDR3 is 17 amino acids long. Per the germline V gene, CDR1 is SGHTS and CDR2 is YDEGEE. Trimming removed 2 bases from V and 3 bases from J; junction bases left unmatched: 6. The CDR3 loop is CASSLGSGQGDTGELFF. CDR3 DNA sequence: TGTGCCAGCAGCTTAGGGTCGGGACAGGGGGACACCGGGGAGCTGTTTTTT.

This clone was counted many times. The chain couples TRBV6-6 to TRBJ1-6, with a tentative D call TRBD1 (5 bases). Germline lookup yields CDR1 MNHNY and CDR2 SVGAGI (reference sequence). Trimming cost V 6 bases and J 4 bases, with 13 bases left between them. The CDR3 extends over 15 amino acids. The CDR3 nucleotides are TGTGCCAGCAGAGTCGACAGCTTGTATAATTCACCCCTCCACTTT. Encoded protein: CASRVDSLYNSPLHF.

The rearrangement links TRBV25-1 to TRBJ2-3, with D tentatively TRBD2 (5 bases). Germline loops: CDR1 MGHDK, CDR2 SYGVNS. Between the trimmed V and J ends, which lost 7 bases and 5 bases, there was a span of 16 bases. This CDR3 region has 14 residues. The CDR3 nucleotides are TGTGCCAGCATGGGGTGGGGAGTCCTAGATACGCAGTATTTT. It codes for CASMGWGVLDTQYF.

This clone was seen many times. The chain couples TRBV27 to TRBJ1-1; D possibly corresponds to TRBD1 (6 bases). The V end was cut by 4 bases, the J end by 3 bases, with 12 bases between. Germline-derived CDR1 and CDR2 are MNHEY and SMNVEV (reference sequence). This CDR3 is built from 14 residues. The CDR3 region is CASSSQGWYTEAFF. CDR3 DNA sequence: TGTGCCAGCAGTTCCCAGGGGTGGTACACTGAAGCTTTCTTT.

The rearrangement uses TRBV6-1 and TRBJ1-5, with D possibly TRBD1 on 5 matching bases. The germline V and J ends were trimmed by 8 bases and 3 bases, with 11 bases remaining between them. The CDR3 contains 13 residues. Germline assignment: CDR1 MNHNS and CDR2 SASEGT. The CDR3 reads CASRGRVNQPQHF. The CDR3 region has the DNA TGTGCCAGCCGCGGCAGGGTCAATCAGCCCCAGCATTTT.

The chain couples TRBV7-9 to TRBJ1-2, with D hard to call. V was clipped by 1 base and J by 1 base, with 7 bases between them. The CDR3 length is 14 residues. Germline CDR1 SEHNR, CDR2 FQNEAQ (reference sequence). CDR3 sequence reads: CASSLEGINYGYTF. DNA of the CDR3: TGTGCCAGCAGCTTAGAGGGCATTAACTATGGCTACACCTTC.

This chain links TRBV11-3 with TRBJ2-7; D ambiguous. V lost 5 bases to trimming and J lost 0 bases, with 5 bases between them. CDR1 SGHNT and CDR2 YENEEA come from the germline V gene. This CDR3 region has 12 residues. CDR3 protein: CASSGNSYEQYF. The CDR3 DNA sequence: TGTGCCAGCAGCGGAAACTCCTACGAGCAGTACTTC.

J is TRBJ2-1 and V is TRBV11-1; 7 positions match TRBD2. V trimming: 0 bases; J trimming: 4 bases; junction bases outside the gene matches: 6. CDR3 length: 16 amino acids. In germline, CDR1 is SGHAT, CDR2 FQDESV (reference sequence). The DNA for the CDR3 is TGTGCCAGCAGCTTAGCAGTGACGCGGGGGTACAATGAGCAGTTCTTC. It specifies CASSLAVTRGYNEQFF. The variable domain in full, with the rest retrieved from reference TRBV11-1 and TRBJ2-1, is EAEVAQSPRYKITEKSQAVAFWCDPISGHATLYWYRQILGQGPELLVQFQDESVVDDSQLPKDRFSAERLKGVDSTLKIQPAELGDSAMYLCASSLAVTRGYNEQFFGPGTRLTVL.

The J gene is TRBJ1-4, the V gene TRBV27; no clear D. Between the trimmed V and J ends, which lost 6 bases and 6 bases, there was a span of 17 bases. This CDR3 contains 15 residues. Germline V CDR1 and CDR2: MNHEY, SMNVEV (reference sequence). The CDR3 DNA follows: TGTGCCAGCAGGCTGAGCGCAGGCAGATATGAAAAACTGTTTTTT. It specifies CASRLSAGRYEKLFF.

This clone came up many times. V is TRBV5-1 and J is TRBJ1-1; 12 bases agree with TRBD1. The length of the CDR3 is 18 residues. The germline V gene encodes CDR1 SGHRS and CDR2 YFSETQ. The V and J ends lost 4 bases and 7 bases, in that order; junction bases with no gene match: 17. Written as DNA, the CDR3 is TGCGCCAGCAGCATCCTACCACCGGGACAGGGGGCTGGTAATGAAGCTTTCTTT. Translated: CASSILPPGQGAGNEAFF. Supplemented by reference TRBV5-1 and TRBJ1-1, the full variable domain reads KAGVTQTPRYLIKTRGQQVTLSCSPISGHRSVSWYQQTPGQGLQFLFEYFSETQRNKGNFPGRFSGRQFSNSRSEMNVSTLELGDSALYLCASSILPPGQGAGNEAFFGQGTRLTVV.

The chain carries TRBV5-4 and TRBJ2-3; 13 bases agree with TRBD2. Per germline, CDR1 SGHNT and CDR2 YYREEE (reference sequence). The CDR3 length is 17 residues. J gave up 8 bases and V 2 bases, and 11 bases lay outside the gene matches. The chain's CDR3 is CASSFSGTSGVRGTQYF. The DNA for the CDR3 is TGTGCCAGCAGCTTCTCCGGGACTAGCGGGGTGAGGGGTACGCAGTATTTT.